These 26 T cell receptor beta chains came from one sample sequenced in a study of T-cell memory formation after mild COVID-19. TCRdb redid the calling of the 5' RACE reads with MiXCR, one entry per CDR3 protein. Of around 300,000 distinct CDR3 sequences in the sample, roughly 21% were seen once. What was sequenced was PBMCs or a T cell subset sorted from them (not recorded which). Receptors were obtained from a man between 18 and 35 years old who had mild COVID-19 (a few samples of this study predate the infection). Cell type and time point are not known.

This chain links TRBV29-1 with TRBJ2-3, with 8 positions matching TRBD1. Germline V gives CDR1 SQVTM, CDR2 ANQGSEA. This CDR3 has 14 amino acids. V shed 6 bases, J shed 2 bases, and the junction held 7 bases outside the gene matches. For the CDR3, the DNA is TGCAGCGTGGGCGACAGGGGACCCACAGATACGCAGTATTTT. It translates to CSVGDRGPTDTQYF.

The genes are TRBV7-2 and TRBJ1-4; 8 nucleotides align to TRBD1. The V gene end was trimmed by 5 bases and the J gene end by 8 bases; junction bases not matched to a gene: 16. CDR1 SGHTA and CDR2 FQGNSA come from the germline V gene. The length of the CDR3 is 17 residues. The CDR3 loop reads CASSPGGGTGFWEKLFF. Written as DNA, the CDR3 is TGTGCCAGCAGCCCCGGAGGAGGGACAGGTTTTTGGGAAAAACTGTTTTTT.

This clonotype is large. The chain couples TRBV7-6 to TRBJ2-3; 10 nucleotides agree with TRBD1. V was pared by 1 base and J by 4 bases, with 5 bases of the junction left unmatched. The CDR3 has 16 residues. Germline CDR1 reads SGHVS; CDR2 reads FNYEAQ. This CDR3 reads CASSLEGDRGSDTQYF. CDR3 in DNA: TGTGCCAGCAGCTTAGAAGGGGACAGGGGTTCAGATACGCAGTATTTT.

This clonotype came up a few times. The chain has TRBV12-3 or TRBV12-4 and TRBJ2-2, with D maybe TRBD2 (7 bases). Trimming stripped 6 bases from V and 3 bases from J, with 14 bases between. The CDR3 covers 15 residues. The CDR3 region is CASRGGPGHTGELFF. For the CDR3, the DNA is TGTGCCAGCAGGGGGGGGCCGGGACACACCGGGGAGCTGTTTTTT.

The chain recombines TRBV7-9 with TRBJ1-2, with 8 bases aligning to TRBD1. With V trimmed by 6 bases and J by 4 bases, 10 bases remained unmatched. This CDR3 is 15 amino acids long. From germline, CDR1 is SEHNR and CDR2 FQNEAQ (reference sequence). The CDR3 is CASRPGQGESYGYTF. CDR3 in DNA: TGTGCCAGCAGACCCGGACAGGGAGAATCCTATGGCTACACCTTC.

V gene TRBV5-6 combines with J gene TRBJ1-5; 7 bases fit TRBD1. The CDR3 has 15 residues. Germline CDR1 SGHDT, CDR2 YYEEEE. V was clipped by 4 bases and J by 6 bases; unmatched bases: 10. CDR3 sequence reads: CASSPSGQAPQPQHF. CDR3 nucleotide sequence: TGTGCCAGCAGCCCCTCCGGACAGGCTCCTCAGCCCCAGCATTTT.

The chain recombines TRBV25-1 with TRBJ1-2; 7 bases match TRBD1. The germline V gene has CDR1 MGHDK and CDR2 SYGVNS. This CDR3 region has 14 residues. The trim removed 2 bases at V and 8 bases at J, leaving 8 bases unmatched. CDR3 in DNA: TGTGCCAGCAGTGAAGTTGGGCAGGGGGGCGGCTACACCTTC. It codes for CASSEVGQGGGYTF.

In its sample, this clonotype was seen many times. This chain uses TRBV11-2 with TRBJ2-7; 12 bases map to TRBD2. The CDR3 is 16 residues long. The V and J ends lost 3 bases and 7 bases, in that order; junction bases with no gene match: 10. CDR1 is SGHAT and CDR2 is FQNNGV in the germline V gene. The CDR3 here is CASSLNPSGGAGEQYF. CDR3 nucleotides: TGTGCCAGCAGCTTGAACCCTAGCGGGGGGGCCGGTGAGCAGTACTTC.

This clonotype was seen more than once but under ten times. The chain couples TRBV11-2 to TRBJ2-1; D is undetermined. Trimming removed 5 bases at V and 0 bases at J, with 14 bases between. In germline, CDR1 is SGHAT, CDR2 FQNNGV. This CDR3 comprises 16 residues. Written as DNA, the CDR3 is TGTGCCAGCAGCCAGGACCCCCAGAGCTCCTACAATGAGCAGTTCTTC. Its translation is CASSQDPQSSYNEQFF.

This clonotype came up a few times. V and J are TRBV20-1 and TRBJ2-1; D might be TRBD1 or TRBD2, each matching 5 bases. The CDR3 is 14 amino acids. CDR1 is DFQATT, CDR2 SNEGSKA, per germline (reference sequence). The V gene lost 5 bases and the J gene lost 6 bases, with 17 bases spanning the gap. CDR3 sequence: CSARGRGVSNEQFF. The CDR3 bases are TGCAGTGCTCGGGGAAGGGGAGTTAGCAATGAGCAGTTCTTC.

There are a few counts of this clonotype. The DNA of the CDR3 is TGCAGCGTCGTCTTAGGGGACGGCCGTGGGACCCAGTACTTC. Translation gives CSVVLGDGRGTQYF. The genes are TRBV29-1 and TRBJ2-5; TRBD1 or TRBD2 may be the D gene (5 bases each). Germline loops: CDR1 SQVTM, CDR2 ANQGSEA. The CDR3 has 14 amino acids. Deletions cut 6 bases from V and 7 bases from J, with 21 bases between.

This clonotype was counted ten times or more. The genes are TRBV27 and TRBJ2-7, with D perhaps matching TRBD1 or TRBD2 (5 bases each). Trimming pared 2 bases from V and 4 bases from J, leaving 15 bases between. The CDR3 spans 15 residues. The germline gives CDR1 MNHEY, CDR2 SMNVEV (reference sequence). CDR3 DNA sequence: TGTGCCAGCAGTTTAGCCGCCGGGACGGAATACGAGCAGTACTTC. Protein sequence: CASSLAAGTEYEQYF.

This sequence joins TRBV28 and TRBJ2-7; 8 nucleotides line up with TRBD1. CDR1 MDHEN and CDR2 SYDVKM come from the germline V gene. Trimming at V came to 5 bases and at J to 2 bases, leaving 11 bases not matched to a gene. CDR3 length: 16 residues. CDR3 loop: CASSTIRQGPTYEQYV. As DNA, the CDR3 is TGTGCCAGCAGTACAATCCGACAGGGGCCTACCTACGAGCAGTACGTC.

This clonotype has ten or more counts. The rearrangement links TRBV4-1 to TRBJ1-2; D not resolved. The CDR3 totals 16 residues. Germline V gene data show CDR1 as MGHRA and CDR2 as YSYEKL. The ends were cut back, 0 bases at V and 3 bases at J, with 14 bases in the middle. CDR3 sequence (DNA): TGCGCCAGCAGCCAAGATACCGGACTGGTATACTATGGCTACACCTTC. Its translation is CASSQDTGLVYYGYTF.

This clonotype was recorded a few times. The genes are TRBV12-3 or TRBV12-4 and TRBJ1-3; D ambiguous. This CDR3 is built from 13 residues. The V end was cut by 4 bases, the J end by 4 bases, with 8 bases between. CDR3 DNA: TGTGCCAGCAGTTGGACCTTCGGAAACACCATATATTTT. As protein: CASSWTFGNTIYF.

The chain has TRBV21-1 and TRBJ1-4; the table's D call, TRBD1, was not checked against the DNA. TRBV21-1 is tagged as a pseudogene. There are 15 residues in the CDR3. The CDR3 reads CASSKADSRTEKLFF. CDR3 nucleotides: TGTGCCAGCAGCAAAGCTGACAGCCGTACTGAAAAACTGTTTTTT.

The J gene is TRBJ1-1, the V gene TRBV7-9; no firm D call. The CDR3 has 12 residues. The germline gives CDR1 SEHNR, CDR2 FQNEAQ (reference sequence). The V gene lost 2 bases and the J gene lost 7 bases, with 8 bases spanning the gap. CDR3 sequence reads: CASSLLQLEAFF. Here the CDR3 DNA reads TGTGCCAGCAGCTTATTACAGCTTGAAGCTTTCTTT.

This chain joins TRBV11-3 and TRBJ2-7, with no clear D. The CDR3 consists of 13 residues. The V and J ends lost 8 bases and 2 bases respectively, with 13 bases between them. Germline V gives CDR1 SGHNT, CDR2 YENEEA. The CDR3 protein is CASELFGPYEQYV. The DNA of the CDR3 is TGTGCCAGCGAACTCTTCGGCCCCTACGAGCAGTACGTC.

The sample holds many counts of this clonotype. This chain links TRBV6-2 or TRBV6-3 with TRBJ2-6, with D perhaps TRBD1 or TRBD2 (5 bases each). The CDR3 extends over 15 amino acids. The V end lost 4 bases, the J end lost 4 bases, and 11 bases lay between the germline ends. Germline V gives CDR1 MNHEY, CDR2 SVGEGT. The CDR3 DNA follows: TGTGCCAGCAGTTTCCGGGGCTCAGGGGCCAACGTCCTGACTTTC. Translation: CASSFRGSGANVLTF.

The chain is built from TRBV7-9 and TRBJ2-6; no reliable D call. The germline V and J ends were trimmed by 5 bases and 0 bases, with 17 bases remaining between them. CDR1 and CDR2 (germline): SEHNR, FQNEAQ (reference sequence). CDR3 size: 18 residues. CDR3 residues: CASSGEVRLGSGANVLTF. The CDR3 coding sequence is TGTGCCAGCAGCGGGGAAGTCAGACTTGGCTCTGGGGCCAACGTCCTGACTTTC.

This clonotype was seen more than once but under ten times. The genes are TRBV7-2 and TRBJ2-2; tentatively, D is TRBD2 (5 bases). The CDR3 runs 14 residues. Germline V lookup: CDR1 SGHTA, CDR2 FQGNSA. Trimming stripped 3 bases from V and 6 bases from J, with 11 bases between. CDR3 nucleotides: TGTGCCAGCAGCTTCTCCCCCGGGGCCGGGGAGCTGTTTTTT. Encoded protein: CASSFSPGAGELFF.

V gene TRBV15 combines with J gene TRBJ2-3; 7 positions match TRBD2. The V and J ends lost 0 bases and 2 bases, in that order; junction bases with no gene match: 8. The CDR3 length is 17 residues. Germline V lookup: CDR1 LNHNV, CDR2 YYDKDF (reference sequence). The CDR3 is CATSRDRPGLSTDTQYF. CDR3 nucleotides: TGTGCCACCAGCAGAGACCGACCGGGACTATCCACAGATACGCAGTATTTT. The variable domain in full, with the rest retrieved from reference TRBV15 and TRBJ2-3, is DAMVIQNPRYQVTQFGKPVTLSCSQTLNHNVMYWYQQKSSQAPKLLFHYYDKDFNNEADTPDNFQSRRPNTSFCFLDIRSPGLGDTAMYLCATSRDRPGLSTDTQYFGPGTRLTVL.

The CDR3 protein is CASSGTGGASAEAFF. The CDR3 DNA follows: TGTGCCAGCAGCGGGACAGGGGGCGCGTCTGCTGAAGCTTTCTTT. The V call is TRBV28, the J call TRBJ1-1; TRBD1 aligns across 12 bases. This CDR3 is 15 amino acids long. V was clipped by 6 bases and J by 6 bases; unmatched bases: 8. Looked up from germline, CDR1 is MDHEN and CDR2 is SYDVKM.

This clonotype was observed many times. The J gene is TRBJ2-3, the V gene TRBV6-2 or TRBV6-3; no clear D. The V end lost 0 bases, the J end lost 2 bases, and 15 bases lay between the germline ends. The CDR3 loop spans 17 amino acids. Germline CDR1 and CDR2: MNHEY and SVGEGT. CDR3 in amino acids: CASSYSSTSDHTDTQYF. The CDR3, as DNA: TGTGCCAGCAGTTACTCGAGCACTTCGGACCACACAGATACGCAGTATTTT.

The rearrangement uses TRBV5-1 and TRBJ2-5, with 10 bases lining up with TRBD1. The V segment lost 0 bases and the J segment 5 bases; nucleotides outside the gene matches: 1. Germline lookup yields CDR1 SGHRS and CDR2 YFSETQ. This CDR3 has 14 residues. Here the CDR3 reads CASSLEGQGETQYF. CDR3 nucleotide sequence: TGCGCCAGCAGCTTGGAGGGACAGGGGGAGACCCAGTACTTC.

This clonotype occurred a few times. The CDR3: CASRTSGGSVYEQYF. The CDR3 DNA reads TGTGCCAGTCGAACCTCGGGGGGTAGTGTATACGAGCAGTACTTC. The chain has TRBV12-3 or TRBV12-4 and TRBJ2-7; 7 bases are a match to TRBD2. This CDR3 has 15 residues. V shed 9 bases and J 4 bases; nucleotides not matched to a gene: 15.